This T cell receptor beta chain was sequenced in a study of shared clonotypes between healthy human individuals (TCRdb year 2020). For context, the study as a whole: The cohort included three men and two women between 18 and 49 years of age. Per donor, three plates each were used for CD4 naive and CD4 memory, two for CD8 naive, and one for CD8 memory. Different laboratories and diverse techniques were used to prepare libraries and sequence TCR repertoires, to increase sequencing depth and limit assay-specific biases. To estimate repertoire size and how much clonotypes are shared between individuals, the study performed deep sequencing of blood TCR repertoires from roughly five healthy adults. Per donor, leukapheresis produced somewhere between about 0.85 and 9.5 billion PBMCs. Overall results and qualifications from the work: Even with the large sequencing depth, rarefaction of the sorted-subset datasets indicated that sequencing was incomplete. Across a handful of donors, 5% to 6% of naive CD4, over 3% of naive CD8, 2.3% of memory CD4, and under 0.45% of memory CD8 clonotypes were shared. Based on pairwise subsampling, the degree of clonotype sharing among donors was expected to be affected by sequencing depth. Because the study included a small number of donors, the genetic and exposure-history diversity represented was limited. Naive subsets generally had larger estimated clonotype richness than memory subsets. Clonotypes shared by all four sorted-subset donors showed higher generation probabilities than non-shared clonotypes. Sampling was restricted to blood, and TCR repertoires in tissues likely differ from the TCR repertoires found in blood.

CD8 naive samples were CD45RO-negative cells positively selected for CCR7, giving a CD45RA+CCR7+ population that excluded TemRA cells. Donors were healthy HIV-negative adults with no recently reported acute infections or vaccinations. Only Caucasian adults living in Nashville, Tennessee, USA were represented among the donors. Blood was obtained by leukapheresis, after which PBMCs were separated by Ficoll-Histopaque density gradient centrifugation and cryopreserved in liquid nitrogen vapor phase. Analytical flow cytometry was used to check the purity and quantity of every magnetically sorted T cell population. Each sorted fraction had its genomic DNA isolated and then quantified by UV absorbance on a Nanodrop 2000c. With regard to this clone: Its antigen is currently not known. Base qualities were left out, and no much larger clone turns up one base away.

Using the deep immunoSEQ assay, TCR CDR3 regions were amplified from genomic DNA by multiplex PCR. Extracted genomic DNA from each cell subset was spread evenly across all wells of several immunoSEQ 96-well plates, with each plate serving as a replicate. Each replicate PCR for sorted subsets received around 200 ng genomic DNA, equal to roughly 30,000 T cell genomes. Purified libraries were quantified with a Qubit 3.0 fluorometer, sized on a Bioanalyzer 2100, and re-quantified with the KAPA Library Quantification kit. Every immunoSEQ 96-well plate was sequenced on a dedicated single-read 150-cycle Illumina NextSeq 550 flow cell. Regarding the original processing steps: Because the immunoSEQ output included only junctional sequences and no quality scores, the filtering could not be the same as the filtering used for full-length reads. To assign V/J genes and CDR3, sequences were annotated using PyIR, a Python wrapper for IgBLAST v1.9, with IMGT germline references. Reads with weak V/J assignments (E-value above 1e-6), missing CDR3, stop codons, out-of-frame junctions, or ambiguous translated residues were removed. A V3J clonotype was defined by an identical inferred V gene, J gene, and CDR3 amino acid sequence. The percentage overlap between two repertoires was calculated by dividing the number of shared unique clonotypes by the size of the smaller repertoire. Repertoire richness was assessed with RTK rarefaction, the Chao1 estimator, and Recon v2.1 estimates of unobserved clonotypes. Generation probabilities for all TCRbeta clonotypes obtained by the gDNA method from four donors were computed using OLGA. TCRdb took over this immuneACCESS table, retaining in-frame rearrangements with V and J assigned. Such tables are incomplete; in checked studies, under half of the missing clones stem from an unresolved V gene, and the remainder is unexplained. That table furnishes V, J and clone size, whereas the DNA furnished D and trimming. For this sample the table gives about 2.1 million clones, of which around 93% were detected only once. Jointly, the top ten make up more than 1.5% of the sample.

V drops 4 bases and J drops 7 bases, leaving 14 bases in between. Via the germline V gene (reference sequence), CDR1 is GTSNPN and CDR2 SVGIG. Taken from cysteine to phenylalanine, the CDR3 has 14 residues. Only the CDR3 region is kept as DNA, spanning 42 bases read in frame from base 1. Rearrangement joined TRBV30 to TRBJ1-6; TRBD1 is perhaps the D gene, given 6 matching bases. The sample taken for sequencing was naive CD8+ T cells from PBMCs. The sample's cell subset or site label is to be understood as: CD45RA+CCR7+. This sequence originates from a man between 18 and 29 years old in good health. Some clones in this sample may be carry-over from other donors' samples. The nucleotides are TGTGCCTGGACCGGAGGGGGTGTCAATTCACCCCTCCACTTT. Its coded protein is CAWTGGGVNSPLHF. With the rest looked up from the reference TRBV30 and TRBJ1-6 genes rather than sequenced, the full variable domain is SQTIHQWPATLVQPVGSPLSLECTVEGTSNPNLYWYRQAAGRGLQLLFYSVGIGQISSEVPQNLSASRPQDRQFILSSKKLLLSDSGFYLCAWTGGGVNSPLHFGNGTRLTVT.